This T cell receptor (beta chain) was found in a study of shared clonotypes between healthy human individuals. About the study: For every donor, three CD4 naive, three CD4 memory, two CD8 naive and one CD8 memory plates were used. Study-wide points: Four donors held approximately 4.5% of naive CD4 clonotypes in common. As a rule, naive subsets had a larger estimated richness than memory subsets.

The CDR3 spans 14 residues. Per germline, CDR1 SGHRS and CDR2 YFSETQ. The V and J ends lost 7 bases and 3 bases, in that order; junction bases with no gene match: 6. About this clone: Its antigen is not known.

Each replicate PCR on the sorted subsets used 200 to 250 ng DNA (around 30,000 T cell genomes). TCRdb keeps only in-frame clones here, not all; method: immunoSEQ multiplex PCR. The data hold roughly 2 million clones, with 90% to 97% observed a single time. This TCR was sampled from a man younger than 35 in good health. V is TRBV5-1 and J is TRBJ2-3, with 9 bases aligning to TRBD1. Sequenced input: naive CD4+ T cells sorted from blood. Subset described: CD45RA+ positively selected. The CDR3 region has the DNA TGCGCCAGCGGAACGACAGGGGGGACAGATACGCAGTATTTT. The encoded protein is CASGTTGGTDTQYF.